This TCR beta chain was identified in a study of siplizumab effects on memory and regulatory T cells. The V gene end was trimmed by 5 bases and the J gene end by 6 bases; junction bases not matched to a gene: 4. The CDR3 is 13 residues long. CDR1 and CDR2 from the germline V gene are MDHEN and SYDVKM. As to this clone: Its antigen is unidentified.

Per-sample assaying covered roughly 100,000 TCR templates. The repertoire was sequenced with immunoSEQ multiplex PCR; TCRdb's copy has only in-frame clones and lacks some. The sample has tens of thousands of clones, over 90% seen once. Findings and limits, study-wide: Contribution to the alloresponse seemed major for naive T cells, which also seemed more diverse than memory cells. Under siplizumab, alloreactive sequences traced to unstimulated CD4+ memory cells were significantly reduced.

The gene calls are TRBV28 and TRBJ1-5, with 7 nucleotides matching TRBD1. Sequencing input: CD8+ T cells sorted from blood. The origin of this receptor is a human donor in good health. The CDR3 sequence: CASSGTGVQPQHF. CDR3 DNA sequence: TGTGCCAGCAGTGGTACAGGGGTTCAGCCCCAGCATTTT. The whole variable domain, filled in from reference TRBV28 and TRBJ1-5, reads DVKVTQSSRYLVKRTGEKVFLECVQDMDHENMFWYRQDPGLGLRLIYFSYDVKMKEKGDIPEGYSVSREKKERFSLILESASTNQTSMYLCASSGTGVQPQHFGDGTRLSIL.